These T cell receptor beta chains were read from a single sample in a study of OX40 agonist ivuxolimab in advanced cancers. Data came from immunoSEQ multiplex PCR; TCRdb stores just in-frame clones and leaves some out. The data contain tens of thousands of clones, roughly nine tenths of them singletons. The source material was CD4+ or CD8+ T cells sorted from blood, sampled in a trial of the OX40 agonist ivuxolimab. These receptors all come from an adult with an advanced solid tumor such as melanoma, head and neck, liver or kidney cancer. The CDR3 runs from the conserved cysteine through the conserved F or W. The D gene is left open where the match is weak. Size is omitted from some rows. Given values are once, few, many or a class for expanded clones.

V gene: TRBV6-5
D gene: .
clone size: .
J gene: TRBJ2-1
CDR3 DNA: TGTGCCAGCAGGGTATGGGATGAGCAGTTCTTC
CDR3 protein: CASRVWDEQFF

V gene: TRBV6-6
D gene: .
clone size: .
J gene: TRBJ2-7
CDR3 DNA: TGTGCCAGCGGCCTGACCTACGAGCAGTACTTC
CDR3 protein: CASGLTYEQYF

V gene: TRBV4-3
D gene: .
clone size: .
J gene: TRBJ2-7
CDR3 DNA: TGCGCCAGCAGCCCCCGGGACAACTCCTACGAGCAGTACTTC
CDR3 protein: CASSPRDNSYEQYF

V gene: TRBV7-3
D gene: TRBD2
clone size: .
J gene: TRBJ2-2
CDR3 DNA: TGTGCCAGCAGCTCGCCAGCTAGCGGGACGAACACCGGGGAGCTGTTTTTT
CDR3 protein: CASSSPASGTNTGELFF

V gene: TRBV19
D gene: .
clone size: few
J gene: TRBJ1-5
CDR3 DNA: TGTGCCAGTAGTATTGGTTCGCATCTTAGCAATCAGCCCCAGCATTTT
CDR3 protein: CASSIGSHLSNQPQHF

V gene: TRBV27
D gene: .
clone size: .
J gene: TRBJ2-7
CDR3 DNA: TGTGCCAGCAGTTTTCGGGAGACCTCCTACGAGCAGTACTTC
CDR3 protein: CASSFRETSYEQYF

V gene: TRBV27
D gene: TRBD1
clone size: few
J gene: TRBJ2-5
CDR3 DNA: TGTGCCAGCAGTTCGCAGGGGGCGGGTAAGACCCAGTACTTC
CDR3 protein: CASSSQGAGKTQYF

V gene: TRBV7-9
D gene: .
clone size: .
J gene: TRBJ2-3
CDR3 DNA: TGTGCCAGCAGTCGACCGGTCACCAACACAGATACGCAGTATTTT
CDR3 protein: CASSRPVTNTDTQYF

V gene: TRBV13
D gene: TRBD1
clone size: .
J gene: TRBJ1-5
CDR3 DNA: TGTGCCAGCAGCCGGACAGGGGGCGCCTATAGCAATCAGCCCCAGCATTTT
CDR3 protein: CASSRTGGAYSNQPQHF

V gene: TRBV11-3
D gene: TRBD2
clone size: once
J gene: TRBJ2-1
CDR3 DNA: TGTGCCAGCAGCCCTCCGGGGGGGGCCCCCTACAATGAGCAGTTCTTC
CDR3 protein: CASSPPGGAPYNEQFF

V gene: TRBV30
D gene: .
clone size: .
J gene: TRBJ1-1
CDR3 DNA: TGTGCCTGGAGTGCACCCTGGACAGTATACACTGAAGCTTTCTTT
CDR3 protein: CAWSAPWTVYTEAFF

V gene: TRBV10-3
D gene: TRBD2
clone size: few
J gene: TRBJ2-1
CDR3 DNA: TGTGCCATCAGTGACTCGGGCCGGGGGGTTGGCAATGAGCAGTTCTTC
CDR3 protein: CAISDSGRGVGNEQFF

V gene: TRBV6-5
D gene: TRBD1
clone size: .
J gene: TRBJ2-3
CDR3 DNA: TGTGCCAGCAGTTACGGGACAGGGGGTACAGATACGCAGTATTTT
CDR3 protein: CASSYGTGGTDTQYF

V gene: TRBV11-3
D gene: TRBD2
clone size: .
J gene: TRBJ2-3
CDR3 DNA: TGTGCCAGCAGCCAGGCGGGGGTTCCCACAGATACGCAGTATTTT
CDR3 protein: CASSQAGVPTDTQYF